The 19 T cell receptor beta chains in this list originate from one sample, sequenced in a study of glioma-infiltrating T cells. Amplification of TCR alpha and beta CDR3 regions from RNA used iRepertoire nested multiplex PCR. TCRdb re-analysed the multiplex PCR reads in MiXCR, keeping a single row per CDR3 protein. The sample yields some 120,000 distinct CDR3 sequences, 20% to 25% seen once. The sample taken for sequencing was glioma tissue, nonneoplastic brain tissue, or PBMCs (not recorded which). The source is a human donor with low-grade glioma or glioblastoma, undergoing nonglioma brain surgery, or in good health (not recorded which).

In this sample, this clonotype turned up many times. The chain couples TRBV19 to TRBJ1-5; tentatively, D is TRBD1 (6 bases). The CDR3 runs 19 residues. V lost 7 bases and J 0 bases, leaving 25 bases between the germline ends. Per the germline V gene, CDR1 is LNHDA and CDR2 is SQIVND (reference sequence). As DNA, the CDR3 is TGTGCCAGTACCCCGGATTATCGGACAGCTTCAAATAGCAATCAGCCCCAGCATTTT. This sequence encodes CASTPDYRTASNSNQPQHF.

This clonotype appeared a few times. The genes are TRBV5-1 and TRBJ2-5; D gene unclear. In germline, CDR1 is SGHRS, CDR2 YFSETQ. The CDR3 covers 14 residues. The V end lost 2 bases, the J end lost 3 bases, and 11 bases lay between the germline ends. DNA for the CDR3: TGCGCCAGCAGCTTATTAGAGGAGAAAGAGACCCAGTACTTC. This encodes CASSLLEEKETQYF.

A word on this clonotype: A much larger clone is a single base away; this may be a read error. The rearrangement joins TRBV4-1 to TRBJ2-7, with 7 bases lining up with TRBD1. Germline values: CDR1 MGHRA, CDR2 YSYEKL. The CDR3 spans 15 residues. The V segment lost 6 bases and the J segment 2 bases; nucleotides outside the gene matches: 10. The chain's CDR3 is CASRPYLRGPYEQYF. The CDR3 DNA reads TGCGCCAGCAGGCCCTACCTAAGGGGGCCCTACGAGCAGTACTTC.

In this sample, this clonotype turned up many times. The CDR3 spells CASSLGVGDVETQYF. The DNA of the CDR3 is TGTGCCAGCAGTTTGGGAGTCGGTGATGTAGAGACCCAGTACTTC. The chain is built from TRBV28 and TRBJ2-5; TRBD2 is a possible D gene (5 bases). The CDR3 loop spans 15 amino acids. V lost 3 bases and J 4 bases, leaving 15 bases between the germline ends. Germline V gives CDR1 MDHEN, CDR2 SYDVKM.

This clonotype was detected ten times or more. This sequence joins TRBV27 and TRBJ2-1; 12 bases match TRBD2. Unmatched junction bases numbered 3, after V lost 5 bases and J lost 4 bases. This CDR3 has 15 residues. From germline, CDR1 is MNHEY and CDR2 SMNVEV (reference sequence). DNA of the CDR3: TGTGCCAGCAGTAAACTAGCGGGAGGTTACAATGAGCAGTTCTTC. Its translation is CASSKLAGGYNEQFF.

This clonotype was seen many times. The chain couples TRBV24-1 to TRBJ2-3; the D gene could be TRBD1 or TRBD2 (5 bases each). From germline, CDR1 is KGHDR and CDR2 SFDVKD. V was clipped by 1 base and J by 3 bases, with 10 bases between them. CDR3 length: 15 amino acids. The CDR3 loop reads CATSDFGTLTDTQYF. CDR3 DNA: TGTGCCACCAGTGATTTCGGGACCCTTACAGATACGCAGTATTTT.

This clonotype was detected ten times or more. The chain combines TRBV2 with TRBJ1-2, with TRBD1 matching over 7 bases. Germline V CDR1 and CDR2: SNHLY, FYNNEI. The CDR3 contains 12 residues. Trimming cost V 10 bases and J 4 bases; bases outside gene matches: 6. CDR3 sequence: CAIMTGSYGYTF. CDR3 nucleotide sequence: TGTGCCATCATGACAGGGAGCTATGGCTACACCTTC.

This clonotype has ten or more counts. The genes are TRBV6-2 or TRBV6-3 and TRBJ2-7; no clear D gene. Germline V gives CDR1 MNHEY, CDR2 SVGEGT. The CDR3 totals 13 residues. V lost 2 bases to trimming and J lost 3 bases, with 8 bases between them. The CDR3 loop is CASSYILGYEQYF. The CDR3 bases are TGTGCCAGCAGTTACATTTTGGGCTACGAGCAGTACTTC.

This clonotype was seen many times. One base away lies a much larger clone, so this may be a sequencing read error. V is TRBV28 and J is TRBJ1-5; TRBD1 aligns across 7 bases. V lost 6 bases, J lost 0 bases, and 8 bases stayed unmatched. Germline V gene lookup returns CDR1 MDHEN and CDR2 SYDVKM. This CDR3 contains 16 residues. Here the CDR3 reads CASSPKDRFSNQPQHF. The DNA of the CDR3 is TGTGCCAGCAGCCCAAAGGACAGGTTTAGCAATCAGCCCCAGCATTTT. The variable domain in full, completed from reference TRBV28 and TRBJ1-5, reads DVKVTQSSRYLVKRTGEKVFLECVQDMDHENMFWYRQDPGLGLRLIYFSYDVKMKEKGDIPEGYSVSREKKERFSLILESASTNQTSMYLCASSPKDRFSNQPQHFGDGTRLSIL.

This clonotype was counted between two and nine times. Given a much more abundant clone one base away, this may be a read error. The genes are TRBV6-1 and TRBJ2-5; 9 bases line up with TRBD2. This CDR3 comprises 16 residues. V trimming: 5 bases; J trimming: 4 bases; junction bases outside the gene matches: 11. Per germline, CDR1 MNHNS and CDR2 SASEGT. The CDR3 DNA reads TGTGCCAGCAGTCGGAGTAGCGGGAGTAGGGGAGAGACCCAGTACTTC. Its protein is CASSRSSGSRGETQYF.

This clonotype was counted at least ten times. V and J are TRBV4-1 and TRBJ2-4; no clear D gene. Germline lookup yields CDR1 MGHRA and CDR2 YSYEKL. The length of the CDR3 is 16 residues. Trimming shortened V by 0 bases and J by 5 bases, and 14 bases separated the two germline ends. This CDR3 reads CASSQDGNSDQNIQYF. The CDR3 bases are TGCGCCAGCAGCCAAGATGGGAACTCGGACCAAAACATTCAGTACTTC.

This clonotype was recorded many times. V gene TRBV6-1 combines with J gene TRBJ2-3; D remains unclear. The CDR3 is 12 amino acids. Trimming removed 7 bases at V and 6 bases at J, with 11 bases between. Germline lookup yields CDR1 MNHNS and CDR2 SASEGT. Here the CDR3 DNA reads TGTGCCAGCAAAGAGCCCGGGGATACGCAGTATTTT. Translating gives CASKEPGDTQYF.

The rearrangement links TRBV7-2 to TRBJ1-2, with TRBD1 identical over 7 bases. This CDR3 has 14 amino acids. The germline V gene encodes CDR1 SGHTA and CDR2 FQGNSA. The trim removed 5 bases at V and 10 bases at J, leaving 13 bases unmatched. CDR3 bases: TGTGCCAGCAGCAGGGGCGGGCAGGGGGATGACTACACCTTC. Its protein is CASSRGGQGDDYTF. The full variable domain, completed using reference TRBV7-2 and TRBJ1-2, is GAGVSQSPSNKVTEKGKDVELRCDPISGHTALYWYRQSLGQGLEFLIYFQGNSAPDKSGLPSDRFSAERTGGSVSTLTIQRTQQEDSAVYLCASSRGGQGDDYTFGSGTRLTVV.

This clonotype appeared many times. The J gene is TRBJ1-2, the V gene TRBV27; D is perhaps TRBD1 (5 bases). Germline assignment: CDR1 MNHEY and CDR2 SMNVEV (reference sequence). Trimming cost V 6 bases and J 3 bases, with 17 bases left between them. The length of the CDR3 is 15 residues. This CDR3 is CASRGGIPNHYGYTF. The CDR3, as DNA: TGTGCCAGCAGGGGGGGGATTCCCAACCACTATGGCTACACCTTC.

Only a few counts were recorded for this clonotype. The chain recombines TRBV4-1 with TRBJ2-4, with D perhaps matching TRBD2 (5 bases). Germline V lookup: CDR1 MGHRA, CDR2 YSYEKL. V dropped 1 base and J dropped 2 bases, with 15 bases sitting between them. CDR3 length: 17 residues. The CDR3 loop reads CASSQGGGGRTKNIQYF. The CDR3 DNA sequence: TGCGCCAGCAGCCAAGGCGGAGGCGGGCGGACCAAAAACATTCAGTACTTC.

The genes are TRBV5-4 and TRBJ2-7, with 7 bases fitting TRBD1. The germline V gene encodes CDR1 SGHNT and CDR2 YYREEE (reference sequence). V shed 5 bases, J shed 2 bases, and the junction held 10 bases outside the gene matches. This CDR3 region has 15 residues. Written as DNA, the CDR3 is TGTGCCAGCAGTGGCACCGGGACAGAAGCCTACGAGCAGTACTTC. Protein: CASSGTGTEAYEQYF.

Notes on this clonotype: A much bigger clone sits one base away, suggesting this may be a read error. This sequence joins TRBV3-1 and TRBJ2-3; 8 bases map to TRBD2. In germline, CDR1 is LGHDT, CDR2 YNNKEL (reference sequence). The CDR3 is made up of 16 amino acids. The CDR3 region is CASSQALAGIADKQYF. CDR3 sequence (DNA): TGTGCCAGCAGCCAAGCCTTAGCGGGAATCGCAGATAAGCAGTATTTT.

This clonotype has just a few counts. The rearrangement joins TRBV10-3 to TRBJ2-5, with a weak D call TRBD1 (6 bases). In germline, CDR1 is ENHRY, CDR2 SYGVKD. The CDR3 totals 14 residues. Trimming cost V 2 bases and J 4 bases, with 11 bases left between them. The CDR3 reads CAISENRDGETQYF. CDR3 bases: TGTGCCATCAGTGAGAACAGGGACGGAGAGACCCAGTACTTC.

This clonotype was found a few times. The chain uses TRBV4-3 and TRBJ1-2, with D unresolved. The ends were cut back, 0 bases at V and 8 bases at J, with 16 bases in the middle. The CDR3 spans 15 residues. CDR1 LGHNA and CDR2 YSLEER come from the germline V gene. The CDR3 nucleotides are TGCGCCAGCAGCCAAGATCTGGCACGGGATCGAGGCTACACCTTC. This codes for CASSQDLARDRGYTF.